A single sample is the source of the 32 T cell receptor beta chains below, sequenced in a study of cytomegalovirus exposure and HLA in healthy donors. PCR was performed using 60 Vbeta and 13 Jbeta primers. The method was immunoSEQ multiplex PCR; TCRdb's version includes in-frame clones alone and lacks a portion of them. The sample shows roughly 130,000 clones, 81% of them seen only once. Sequencing used PBMCs. These receptors all stem from a woman in her forties in good health and CMV-seropositive.

This clone has just a few counts. The gene calls are TRBV2 and TRBJ2-7; TRBD1 agrees at 7 bases. Germline CDR1 SNHLY, CDR2 FYNNEI. J lost 2 bases, V lost 6 bases, and 10 bases had no gene match. The CDR3 is 15 amino acids. CDR3 DNA: TGTGCCAGCAGGGGCCGAGACAGGGAAACCTACGAGCAGTACTTC. Amino acid sequence: CASRGRDRETYEQYF.

The genes are TRBV6-1 and TRBJ1-1; 7 positions match TRBD1. Germline V gene data show CDR1 as MNHNS and CDR2 as SASEGT. Trimming removed 5 bases from V and 1 base from J; junction bases left unmatched: 7. CDR3 length equals 15 residues. The CDR3 bases are TGTGCCAGCAGTTCTCGAGACAGGGCGAACACTGAAGCTTTCTTT. Protein product: CASSSRDRANTEAFF.

The chain links TRBV11-2 to TRBJ1-2; 7 nucleotides line up with TRBD1. Germline V gene lookup returns CDR1 SGHAT and CDR2 FQNNGV. The CDR3 sequence is 13 residues long. Trimming removed 6 bases from V and 7 bases from J; junction bases left unmatched: 8. CDR3 amino acids: CASSPQGRGGYTF. CDR3 sequence (DNA): TGTGCCAGCAGTCCACAGGGGAGAGGTGGCTACACCTTC.

The chain has TRBV14 and TRBJ2-1; 13 positions agree with TRBD2. This CDR3 is built from 17 residues. The V and J ends lost 2 bases and 4 bases, in that order; junction bases with no gene match: 5. Germline CDR1 reads SGHDN; CDR2 reads FVKESK. This chain's CDR3 is CASSQWGLAGRYNEQFF. The CDR3 nucleotides are TGTGCCAGCAGCCAATGGGGACTAGCGGGGAGGTACAATGAGCAGTTCTTC. The full variable domain, with the rest looked up from reference TRBV14 and TRBJ2-1, is EAGVTQFPSHSVIEKGQTVTLRCDPISGHDNLYWYRRVMGKEIKFLLHFVKESKQDESGMPNNRFLAERTGGTYSTLKVQPAELEDSGVYFCASSQWGLAGRYNEQFFGPGTRLTVL.

This chain connects TRBV6-6 to TRBJ2-7; 8 bases map to TRBD1. Trimming at V came to 5 bases and at J to 3 bases, leaving 12 bases not matched to a gene. Germline V gene lookup returns CDR1 MNHNY and CDR2 SVGAGI (reference sequence). The CDR3 runs to 16 residues. In DNA form, the CDR3 reads TGTGCCAGCAGTCAACAATACGGACAGGGAGACTACGAGCAGTACTTC. It translates to CASSQQYGQGDYEQYF.

This clone turned up a few times. The V gene is TRBV28, the J gene TRBJ2-5; 9 nucleotides line up with TRBD1. CDR1 and CDR2 (germline): MDHEN, SYDVKM. J gave up 5 bases and V 5 bases, and 6 bases lay outside the gene matches. CDR3 length: 14 residues. CDR3 region: CASSRQGGRETQYF. CDR3 DNA: TGTGCCAGCAGTCGACAGGGGGGTCGGGAGACCCAGTACTTC.

This rearrangement joins TRBV6-5 to TRBJ1-5; D not certain. CDR1 MNHEY and CDR2 SVGAGI come from the germline V gene. Trimming removed 4 bases from V and 5 bases from J, with 9 bases in between. The CDR3 is made up of 13 amino acids. The CDR3 DNA follows: TGTGCCAGCAGTTGGCAGGTCGATCAGCCCCAGCATTTT. The encoded protein is CASSWQVDQPQHF.

The gene calls are TRBV9 and TRBJ2-7, with 7 bases identical to TRBD1. This CDR3 spans 14 amino acids. J gave up 2 bases and V 4 bases, and 6 bases lay outside the gene matches. Germline V CDR1 and CDR2: SGDLS, YYNGEE. The CDR3 DNA reads TGTGCCAGCAGCCCACGGACAGGAACCTACGAGCAGTACTTC. Translated, it gives CASSPRTGTYEQYF. Together with reference TRBV9 and TRBJ2-7, the CDR3 gives the full variable domain: DSGVTQTPKHLITATGQRVTLRCSPRSGDLSVYWYQQSLDQGLQFLIQYYNGEERAKGNILERFSAQQFPDLHSELNLSSLELGDSALYFCASSPRTGTYEQYFGPGTRLTVT.

The chain links TRBV9 to TRBJ2-3; no firm D call. V lost 6 bases and J lost 2, with 7 bases in between. The germline V gene encodes CDR1 SGDLS and CDR2 YYNGEE. The CDR3 consists of 12 residues. CDR3 protein: CASTDTTDTQYF. In DNA form, the CDR3 reads TGTGCCAGCACCGACACCACAGATACGCAGTATTTT.

With respect to this clone: At one of its ends the junction is not consistent with the germline gene, which may arise from a read error. The chain uses TRBV7-9 and TRBJ2-7, with 9 nucleotides matching TRBD2. Per the germline V gene, CDR1 is SEHNR and CDR2 is FQNEAQ (reference sequence). This CDR3 is 17 amino acids long. CDR3 sequence: CSSSLLPGSGSSYEQYF. CDR3 DNA sequence: TGTTCCAGCAGCTTACTTCCGGGTAGCGGGAGCTCCTACGAGCAGTACTTC.

The CDR3 region is CASSVAGTTNIQYF. Here the CDR3 DNA reads TGTGCCAGCAGCGTAGCCGGGACTACAAACATTCAGTACTTC. This rearrangement joins TRBV5-6 to TRBJ2-4; 7 bases are shared with TRBD2. The V gene's germline CDR1 is SGHDT and CDR2 YYEEEE. There are 14 residues in the CDR3. Germline trimming cut 4 bases from V and 6 bases from J; bases unmatched to any gene: 7.

This clone turned up a few times. The gene calls are TRBV6-5 and TRBJ1-2; D is undetermined. This CDR3 spans 14 amino acids. Germline assignment: CDR1 MNHEY and CDR2 SVGAGI. The germline V and J ends were trimmed by 5 bases and 1 base, with 11 bases remaining between them. CDR3 sequence: CASSLGWSNYGYTF. CDR3 sequence (DNA): TGTGCCAGCAGTCTCGGTTGGAGTAACTATGGCTACACCTTC.

This chain connects TRBV9 to TRBJ2-1; 7 bases align to TRBD2. The V and J ends lost 3 bases and 5 bases, in that order; junction bases with no gene match: 5. Germline V gene sequence: CDR1 SGDLS, CDR2 YYNGEE. CDR3 length: 14 residues. The CDR3 is CASSEMRENNEQFF. CDR3 nucleotides: TGTGCCAGCAGCGAGATGCGGGAGAACAATGAGCAGTTCTTC.

This clone has a handful of counts. The chain employs TRBV11-2 and TRBJ2-1; 12 positions agree with TRBD2. The CDR3 has 17 amino acids. Germline-derived CDR1 and CDR2 are SGHAT and FQNNGV. Trimming removed 1 base from V and 7 bases from J; junction bases left unmatched: 8. CDR3 coding DNA: TGTGCCAGCAGCTTAGGCCTAGCGGGGGGGTTTGGGAATGAGCAGTTCTTC. Protein product: CASSLGLAGGFGNEQFF.

CDR3 region: CASSVVLAGGYEQYF. The DNA for the CDR3 is TGTGCCAGCAGCGTAGTTCTAGCGGGAGGATACGAGCAGTACTTC. V and J are TRBV9 and TRBJ2-7; 11 positions agree with TRBD2. The CDR3 extends over 15 amino acids. Losses at the gene ends were 0 bases for V and 4 bases for J; bases not matched to a gene: 3. Germline V lookup: CDR1 SGDLS, CDR2 YYNGEE.

A few counts support this clone. The junction shows a germline mismatch at one end, possibly a read error. The chain links TRBV7-7 to TRBJ2-5; TRBD1 matches at 10 bases. CDR1 SSHAT and CDR2 FNYEAQ come from the germline V gene (reference sequence). The length of the CDR3 is 16 residues. The CDR3, as DNA: TGTGCTAGCAGCTTAACCCTCGGGACAGGGGAAGAGACCCAGTACTTC. It translates to CASSLTLGTGEETQYF. The full variable domain, rest sourced from reference TRBV7-7 and TRBJ2-5, is GAGVSQSPRYKVTKRGQDVTLRCDPISSHATLYWYQQALGQGPEFLTYFNYEAQPDKSGLPSDRFSAERPEGSISTLTIQRTEQRDSAMYRCASSLTLGTGEETQYFGPGTRLLVL.

This chain uses TRBV5-1 with TRBJ2-7, with 9 bases identical to TRBD2. V trimming: 2 bases; J trimming: 2 bases; junction bases outside the gene matches: 5. Per the germline V gene, CDR1 is SGHRS and CDR2 is YFSETQ. The CDR3 loop spans 15 amino acids. CDR3 region: CASSFLAGLTYEQYF. CDR3 nucleotides: TGCGCCAGCAGCTTCCTAGCGGGGCTTACCTACGAGCAGTACTTC.

The V call is TRBV19, the J call TRBJ2-7; D is possibly TRBD2 (5 bases). V was cut by 3 bases and J by 3 bases, with 6 bases left in between. The length of the CDR3 is 12 residues. Germline CDR1 is LNHDA and CDR2 is SQIVND (reference sequence). For the CDR3, the DNA is TGTGCCAGTAGTATTGGAGGCTACGAGCAGTACTTC. Translation: CASSIGGYEQYF.

The chain carries TRBV11-2 and TRBJ1-2; 8 bases map to TRBD1. Germline V CDR1 and CDR2: SGHAT, FQNNGV. The CDR3 sequence is 15 residues long. V shed 1 base and J 3 bases; nucleotides not matched to a gene: 4. CDR3 sequence reads: CASSLGAGGDYGYTF. DNA for the CDR3: TGTGCCAGCAGCTTAGGTGCAGGGGGCGACTATGGCTACACCTTC.

The chain joins TRBV7-2 to TRBJ2-6, with D maybe TRBD1 (5 bases). The CDR3 consists of 17 residues. Looked up from germline, CDR1 is SGHTA and CDR2 is FQGNSA. V was pared by 1 base and J by 3 bases, with 13 bases between. CDR3 coding DNA: TGTGCCAGCAGCTTAGGGGGCCCCGTTCGTGGGGCCAACGTCCTGACTTTC. Translation: CASSLGGPVRGANVLTF.

This clone has only a few counts. CDR3 protein: CAISVAGAGDTGELFF. The CDR3 region has the DNA TGTGCCATCAGTGTTGCGGGGGCAGGTGACACCGGGGAGCTGTTTTTT. The rearrangement links TRBV10-3 to TRBJ2-2, with a possible D match to TRBD2 (7 bases). V lost 4 bases, J lost 3 bases, and 15 bases lay in between. The CDR3 is 16 amino acids. Germline values: CDR1 ENHRY, CDR2 SYGVKD.

V usage is TRBV7-9 and J usage is TRBJ2-7; tentative D call: TRBD1 (5 bases). The CDR3 is made up of 13 amino acids. Germline assignment: CDR1 SEHNR and CDR2 FQNEAQ (reference sequence). V dropped 5 bases and J dropped 2 bases, with 10 bases sitting between them. The CDR3 region has the DNA TGTGCCAGCAGCCCAACAGGAGCCTACGAGCAGTACTTC. It codes for CASSPTGAYEQYF. Supplemented by reference TRBV7-9 and TRBJ2-7, the full variable domain reads DTGVSQNPRHKITKRGQNVTFRCDPISEHNRLYWYRQTLGQGPEFLTYFQNEAQLEKSRLLSDRFSAERPKGSFSTLEIQRTEQGDSAMYLCASSPTGAYEQYFGPGTRLTVT.

The V gene is TRBV6-5, the J gene TRBJ2-2; no clear D. CDR1 and CDR2 (germline): MNHEY, SVGAGI. This CDR3 has 14 residues. V was pared by 2 bases and J by 5 bases, with 9 bases between. In DNA, the CDR3 is TGTGCCAGCAGTTACACCGGAGAAACCGGGGAGCTGTTTTTT. It translates to CASSYTGETGELFF.

A single count supports this clone. The chain uses TRBV15 and TRBJ2-1; D possibly corresponds to TRBD2 (5 bases). This CDR3 is built from 17 residues. CDR1 and CDR2 from the germline V gene are LNHNV and YYDKDF (reference sequence). Trimming left V 3 bases short and J 0 bases short, with 15 bases between. The CDR3 nucleotides are TGTGCCACCAGCAGGGTCTTGGGAGCGAGCTCCTACAATGAGCAGTTCTTC. It translates to CATSRVLGASSYNEQFF.

This chain links TRBV9 with TRBJ2-7, with 7 bases aligning to TRBD2. The CDR3 is made up of 16 amino acids. The germline gives CDR1 SGDLS, CDR2 YYNGEE. Trimming removed 4 bases from V and 1 base from J; junction bases left unmatched: 11. CDR3 DNA: TGTGCCAGCAGCCTGGTGGGGCGGGAGACGTCCTACGAGCAGTACTTC. Protein: CASSLVGRETSYEQYF.

V usage is TRBV5-1 and J usage is TRBJ2-7, with a tentative D call TRBD1 (6 bases). Germline assignment: CDR1 SGHRS and CDR2 YFSETQ. The V end was cut by 7 bases, the J end by 4 bases, with 9 bases between. There are 11 residues in the CDR3. CDR3 nucleotide sequence: TGCGCCAGCCAAGGACAGTACGAGCAGTACTTC. This translates into CASQGQYEQYF.

The rearrangement joins TRBV30 to TRBJ1-2, with a possible D match to TRBD1 (5 bases). Germline CDR1 is GTSNPN and CDR2 is SVGIG (reference sequence). V was clipped by 4 bases and J by 5 bases, with 23 bases between them. This CDR3 has 16 amino acids. The CDR3 loop is CAWMRGRADTRYGYTF. CDR3 bases: TGTGCCTGGATGCGGGGCCGCGCCGATACTAGGTATGGCTACACCTTC.

DNA of the CDR3: TGTGCCAGCAGCCAAGACTCTGGGACAGGGGGGTTCGAGCAGTACTTC. This sequence encodes CASSQDSGTGGFEQYF. V is TRBV4-2 and J is TRBJ2-7; 11 bases map to TRBD1. V gave up 0 bases and J gave up 6 bases; unmatched junction bases: 7. The CDR3 has 16 amino acids. Germline values: CDR1 LGHNA, CDR2 YNFKEQ.

The table lists this clone with a count of one. The rearrangement links TRBV7-6 to TRBJ2-7; D call uncertain. The germline gives CDR1 SGHVS, CDR2 FNYEAQ. The CDR3 sequence is 15 residues long. V was trimmed by 5 bases and J by 5 bases, leaving 19 bases between them. DNA of the CDR3: TGTGCCAGCAGCAAAAGCTTAGACATGGGCAACGAGCAGTACTTC. It encodes CASSKSLDMGNEQYF.

With regard to this clone: Lacking the conserved final phenylalanine or tryptophan, this CDR3 likely reflects a read error. Because the CDR3's place on the DNA is in doubt, the DNA is left out and the CDR3 is given as listed by TCRdb. The chain employs TRBV29-1 and TRBJ1-2; the table's D call TRBD1 went unverified against the DNA. The CDR3 is 14 amino acids in total, end residues counted. Germline V gene data show CDR1 as SQVTM and CDR2 as ANQGSEA. CDR3 residues: CSVEDSLGQPTPKV.

This clone showed up just once. The chain links TRBV10-3 to TRBJ1-4; 7 nucleotides line up with TRBD1. Trimming cost V 2 bases and J 7 bases; bases outside gene matches: 7. Germline assignment: CDR1 ENHRY and CDR2 SYGVKD. This CDR3 spans 15 amino acids. The CDR3 region is CAISEGDRESEKLFF. The CDR3 region has the DNA TGTGCCATCAGTGAGGGAGACAGGGAGAGTGAAAAACTGTTTTTT.

DNA for the CDR3: TGTGCCAGCATTCTAGCGGCGAGCTCCTACAATGAGCAGTTCTTC. Translated: CASILAASSYNEQFF. The V and J genes are TRBV7-2 and TRBJ2-1, with TRBD2 matching 7 bases. The germline V gene encodes CDR1 SGHTA and CDR2 FQGNSA. The CDR3 sequence is 15 residues long. The trim removed 7 bases at V and 0 bases at J, leaving 6 bases unmatched.